This T cell receptor beta chain originates from a study of shared clonotypes between healthy human individuals (dated by TCRdb to 2020 to 2021). Broadly, across the study: Three men and a couple of women, aged 18 to 49 years, made up the cohort. The study deeply sequenced blood TCR repertoires of five healthy adults to estimate repertoire size and the extent of clonotype sharing between individuals. Libraries were prepared and TCR repertoires were sequenced by different laboratories using diverse techniques, in order to increase sequencing depth and limit assay-specific biases. Per donor, leukapheresis produced somewhere between about 0.94 and 9 billion PBMCs.

Summary of the overall study and its limitations: Because the study included only a small number of donors, the genetic and exposure-history diversity represented was limited. Pairwise subsampling led to the expectation that sequencing depth would affect the degree of clonotype sharing among donors. Only blood was sampled, and tissue TCR repertoires likely differ from those in blood.

The donors were healthy, HIV-negative adults who had no recently reported acute infections or vaccinations. Only Caucasian adults living in Nashville, Tennessee, USA were represented among the donors. For unsorted samples, 100 million or so PBMCs were counted, and genomic DNA was extracted using the QIAamp DNA Blood Mini kit. After blood collection by leukapheresis, PBMCs were isolated using Ficoll-Histopaque density gradient centrifugation and then cryopreserved in the vapor phase of liquid nitrogen. Comments on this clone: No cognate antigen has been identified for it. No base quality information exists; no much larger clone differs at one position. The sample holds other DNA sequences that translate to the same CDR3.

Using the deep immunoSEQ assay, TCR CDR3 regions were amplified from genomic DNA by multiplex PCR. Extracted genomic DNA from each cell subset was spread evenly across all wells of several immunoSEQ 96-well plates, with each plate serving as a replicate. For unsorted PBMC, 300 ng of genomic DNA, equivalent to about 30,000 T cell genomes, went into each replicate PCR. Genomic DNA from unsorted PBMC was sequenced over ten immunoSEQ deep assay plates. Purified libraries were measured with a Qubit 3.0 fluorometer, size-checked on a Bioanalyzer 2100, and measured again with the KAPA Library Quantification kit. Every immunoSEQ 96-well plate was sequenced on a separate single-read 150-cycle Illumina NextSeq 550 flow cell. The authors processed their data as follows. Because the immunoSEQ output included only junctional sequences and no quality scores, the filtering could not be the same as the filtering used for full-length reads. Sequences were annotated with PyIR, a Python wrapper for IgBLAST v1.9, and V/J genes and CDR3 were assigned using IMGT germline references. Reads with weak V/J assignments (E-value above 1e-6), missing CDR3, stop codons, out-of-frame junctions, or ambiguous translated residues were removed. V3J clonotypes were defined as sequences sharing the same inferred V gene, J gene, and CDR3 amino acid sequence. Percentage overlap between repertoires was computed as shared unique clonotypes divided by the size of the smaller repertoire. Richness of each repertoire was evaluated using RTK rarefaction, the Chao1 estimator, and Recon v2.1 estimates of unobserved clonotypes. TCRdb holds this immuneACCESS table with in-frame rearrangements only. Some clones are missing; in checked studies, unresolved V genes explain under half, and the rest has no known cause. V, J and clone size derive from that table, while D and trimming were established from the DNA sequence. The sample contains fewer than 600,000 clones, roughly four fifths of them found a single time. Around 12% of the sample is taken by the ten largest.

Reading the germline V gene gives CDR1 SQVTM and CDR2 ANQGSEA. Measured from the cysteine to the phenylalanine, the CDR3 is 13 residues long. Kept here is only the CDR3 DNA, which spans 39 bases and is read in frame from base 1. Germline trimming: 2 bases from V, 4 bases from J; junction bases outside gene matches: 2. This TCR was sampled from a woman in her thirties or forties in good health. Some clones in this sample may be carry-over from other donors' samples. The sequenced sample consisted of PBMCs. This chain is built from TRBV29-1 and TRBJ2-3; 8 bases in between match TRBD2. Read as DNA, the sequence is TGCAGCGTTGAACGGGAGGGCCCAGATACGCAGTATTTT. It specifies CSVEREGPDTQYF.